This T cell receptor beta chain was captured in a study of T cells in Graves' hyperthyroidism and ophthalmopathy. Study observations and caveats: Using 13 V-J features, a model discriminated ophthalmopathy from stable hyperthyroidism.

Amplification yielded TCR beta CDR3 regions, with RNA transcripts as the source. A set of HTBI primers served as the primers for a first-round RT-PCR of the TCR CDR3. MiXCR, applied by TCRdb to the multiplex PCR reads, yields one record per CDR3 protein. The data contain 550,000 to 800,000 distinct CDR3 sequences, about 17% of them seen just once; the ten biggest clones take up around 7.7%. Details on this clonotype: Its antigen is as yet unknown.

Germline CDR1 reads MNHEY; CDR2 reads SVGEGT. V lost 2 bases to trimming and J lost 4 bases, with 5 bases between them. This CDR3 contains 12 residues. The authors deemed Graves' hyperthyroidism stable absent ophthalmopathy progression within 18 months. Diagnostic assessment was based on clinical symptoms, serum thyroxine and TRAb, thyroid ultrasound and orbital computed tomography. The PBMCs studied were ones that came from about 10 ml fresh peripheral blood. Sequencing was performed on blood. The chain is built from TRBV6-2 or TRBV6-3 and TRBJ2-5; D is undetermined. The receptor's source is a man between 18 and 35 years old with Graves' hyperthyroidism. CDR3 region: CASSYRRETQYF. The CDR3 bases are TGTGCCAGCAGTTACCGTCGAGAGACCCAGTACTTC.